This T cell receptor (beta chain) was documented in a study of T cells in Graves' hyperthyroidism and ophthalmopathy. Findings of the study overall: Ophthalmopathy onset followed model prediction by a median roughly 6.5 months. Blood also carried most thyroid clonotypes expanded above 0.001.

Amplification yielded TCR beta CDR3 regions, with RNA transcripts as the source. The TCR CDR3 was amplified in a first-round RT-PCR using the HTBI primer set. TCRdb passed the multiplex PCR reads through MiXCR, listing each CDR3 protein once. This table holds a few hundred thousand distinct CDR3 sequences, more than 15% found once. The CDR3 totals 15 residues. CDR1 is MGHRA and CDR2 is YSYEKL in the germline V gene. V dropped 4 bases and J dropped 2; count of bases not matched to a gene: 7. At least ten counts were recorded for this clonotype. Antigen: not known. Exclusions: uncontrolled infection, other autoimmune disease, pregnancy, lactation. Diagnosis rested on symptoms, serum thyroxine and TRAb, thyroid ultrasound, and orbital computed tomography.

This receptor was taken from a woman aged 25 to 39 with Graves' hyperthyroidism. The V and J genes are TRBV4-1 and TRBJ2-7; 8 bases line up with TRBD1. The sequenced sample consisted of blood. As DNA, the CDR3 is TGCGCCAGCAGCCCGGGACAGGCCCCGACCTACGAGCAGTACTTC. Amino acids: CASSPGQAPTYEQYF.